These 13 T cell receptor beta chains originate from one sample sequenced in a study of T-cell memory formation after mild COVID-19. A single record per CDR3 protein comes from TCRdb applying MiXCR to the 5' RACE reads. The profile shows about 470,000 distinct CDR3 sequences, 15% to 20% of them singletons. The sequenced sample consisted of PBMCs or a T cell subset sorted from them (not recorded which). The receptors come from an adult woman who had mild COVID-19 (a few samples of this study predate the infection). Cell type and time point are not known.

This clonotype was detected only a few times. V gene TRBV3-1 combines with J gene TRBJ1-1; D gene unclear. V shed 1 base and J shed 6 bases, with 12 bases lying between them. The V gene's germline CDR1 is LGHDT and CDR2 YNNKEL (reference sequence). The length of the CDR3 is 14 residues. CDR3: CASSQVFGEAEAFF. Written as DNA, the CDR3 is TGTGCCAGCAGCCAAGTTTTTGGGGAAGCTGAAGCTTTCTTT.

This clonotype was counted only a few times. The chain couples TRBV12-3 or TRBV12-4 to TRBJ2-7; TRBD2 agrees at 13 bases. This CDR3 has 16 amino acids. After removal of 9 bases from V and 6 bases from J, the junction contained 14 bases not matched to a gene. CDR3 DNA sequence: TGTGCCAGTAAAGCGGGACTAGCGGGATCGCATGCCGAGCAGTACTTC. This gives the protein CASKAGLAGSHAEQYF.

This clonotype was seen a handful of times. The chain recombines TRBV12-3 or TRBV12-4 with TRBJ2-2; TRBD1 aligns across 7 bases. This CDR3 is built from 15 residues. J was trimmed by 5 bases and V by 10 bases; bases with no gene match: 13. The CDR3 loop is CATNRGSSRTGELFF. DNA for the CDR3: TGTGCCACCAACAGGGGTTCTTCTCGGACCGGGGAGCTGTTTTTT.

This clonotype was recorded at least ten times. V and J are TRBV5-1 and TRBJ1-1; D gene ambiguous. This CDR3 contains 14 residues. V gave up 0 bases and J gave up 1 base, with 7 bases separating them. Germline lookup yields CDR1 SGHRS and CDR2 YFSETQ. CDR3 DNA sequence: TGCGCCAGCAGCTTGGAACAGAAGAACACTGAAGCTTTCTTT. Protein sequence: CASSLEQKNTEAFF.

The chain uses TRBV20-1 and TRBJ2-4; maybe TRBD2 (6 bases). The CDR3 consists of 12 residues. Looked up from germline, CDR1 is DFQATT and CDR2 is SNEGSKA (reference sequence). The V gene lost 3 bases and the J gene lost 7 bases, with 10 bases spanning the gap. CDR3 DNA: TGCAGTGCTAGGGAGGGCCCCAACATTCAGTACTTC. Amino acids: CSAREGPNIQYF.

The genes are TRBV5-1 and TRBJ2-7, with 7 bases fitting TRBD1. The CDR3 length is 13 residues. Losses at the gene ends were 1 base for V and 6 bases for J; bases not matched to a gene: 4. Per the germline V gene, CDR1 is SGHRS and CDR2 is YFSETQ. CDR3 residues: CASSLPGTVEQYF. For the CDR3, the DNA is TGCGCCAGCAGCTTGCCGGGGACAGTCGAGCAGTACTTC.

This clonotype was recorded a few times. V is TRBV30 and J is TRBJ2-1; 12 bases match TRBD2. Germline CDR1 and CDR2: GTSNPN and SVGIG (reference sequence). The CDR3 covers 13 residues. The V and J ends lost 2 bases and 16 bases, in that order; junction bases with no gene match: 9. The CDR3 coding sequence is TGTGCCTGGAGTCCTCAAGAGACTAGCGGGAGTTTCTTC. As protein: CAWSPQETSGSFF.

This clonotype has more than one count but fewer than ten. The chain recombines TRBV7-9 with TRBJ2-6, with a weak D call TRBD1 (6 bases). V dropped 0 bases and J dropped 2 bases, with 14 bases sitting between them. The CDR3 contains 18 residues. Germline loops: CDR1 SEHNR, CDR2 FQNEAQ (reference sequence). CDR3 sequence: CASSLAGRGPAGANVLTF. CDR3 bases: TGTGCCAGCAGCTTAGCAGGCAGGGGTCCGGCTGGGGCCAACGTCCTGACTTTC.

This clonotype has only a few counts. This sequence joins TRBV6-4 and TRBJ2-1; tentative D call: TRBD1 (6 bases). Germline CDR1 reads MRHNA; CDR2 reads SNTAGT. Trimming took off 0 bases at V and 2 bases at J, with 14 bases between the two ends. CDR3 length: 17 amino acids. The CDR3 DNA reads TGTGCCAGCAGTGACTCCTGGACAGCTGGCCCCTACAATGAGCAGTTCTTC. Protein: CASSDSWTAGPYNEQFF.

The chain employs TRBV20-1 and TRBJ2-3; a weak D match, TRBD2 (5 bases). The germline CDR1 and CDR2 sequences are DFQATT and SNEGSKA (reference sequence). This CDR3 is 16 amino acids long. V dropped 5 bases and J dropped 5 bases, with 23 bases sitting between them. Written as DNA, the CDR3 is TGCAGTGCTCGTCATCCTAGCCCGGGGTCGATAGATACGCAGTATTTT. Translated: CSARHPSPGSIDTQYF.

In its sample, this clonotype was seen a few times. The chain recombines TRBV19 with TRBJ2-7; no firm D call. The CDR3 spans 15 residues. Trimming cost V 5 bases and J 4 bases, with 18 bases left between them. Germline CDR1 LNHDA, CDR2 SQIVND (reference sequence). The CDR3 protein is CASSPDSLRPYEQYF. The CDR3 region has the DNA TGTGCCAGTAGTCCAGACTCGCTCCGCCCTTACGAGCAGTACTTC.

The rearrangement uses TRBV12-3 or TRBV12-4 and TRBJ1-6; TRBD1 is a possible D gene (5 bases). V lost 6 bases and J lost 7, with 13 bases in between. The length of the CDR3 is 14 residues. Written as DNA, the CDR3 is TGTGCCAGCAGGCCCGGGACGCCAAATTCACCCCTCCACTTT. It translates to CASRPGTPNSPLHF.

This clonotype was observed a handful of times. CDR3 protein: CASSLKAGGPYNEQFF. The CDR3 DNA sequence: TGCGCCAGCAGCTTGAAGGCGGGAGGGCCCTACAATGAGCAGTTCTTC. V usage is TRBV5-1 and J usage is TRBJ2-1, with 9 bases that match TRBD2. The CDR3 consists of 16 residues. J lost 2 bases, V lost 1 base, and 4 bases had no gene match. Germline V gene data show CDR1 as SGHRS and CDR2 as YFSETQ.